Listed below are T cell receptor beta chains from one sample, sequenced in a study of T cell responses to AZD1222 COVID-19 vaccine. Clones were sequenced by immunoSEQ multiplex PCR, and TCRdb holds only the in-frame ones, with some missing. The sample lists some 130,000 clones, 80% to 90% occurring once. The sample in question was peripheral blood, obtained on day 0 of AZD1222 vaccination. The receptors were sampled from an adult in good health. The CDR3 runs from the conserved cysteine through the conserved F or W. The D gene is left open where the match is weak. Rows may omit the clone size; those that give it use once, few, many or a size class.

CDR3nt: TGCGCCAGCAGCTGGGCCCGGGTCTACACCGGGGAGCTGTTTTTT
CDR3aa: CASSWARVYTGELFF
d_gene: .
abundance: .
v_gene: TRBV5-1
j_gene: TRBJ2-2

CDR3nt: TGTGCCAGCAGCTTATCTCGGGACAGAGAAGCTTTCTTT
CDR3aa: CASSLSRDREAFF
d_gene: TRBD1
abundance: .
v_gene: TRBV7-3
j_gene: TRBJ1-1

CDR3nt: TGTGCCAGCAGCCTACAGGATTACACTGAAGCTTTCTTT
CDR3aa: CASSLQDYTEAFF
d_gene: .
abundance: many
v_gene: TRBV7-2
j_gene: TRBJ1-1

CDR3nt: TGTGCCAGCAGTTACAATGAACCGAGGGGGACACCCCTCCACTTT
CDR3aa: CASSYNEPRGTPLHF
d_gene: .
abundance: .
v_gene: TRBV6-5
j_gene: TRBJ1-6

CDR3nt: TGTGCCAGCAGCGCAGGGTCGGTAAGCAATCAGCCCCAGCATTTT
CDR3aa: CASSAGSVSNQPQHF
d_gene: .
abundance: .
v_gene: TRBV6-5
j_gene: TRBJ1-5

CDR3nt: TGTGCCAGTACCTTTGAAGCACGGAGGAGCACTGAAGCTTTCTTT
CDR3aa: CASTFEARRSTEAFF
d_gene: .
abundance: .
v_gene: TRBV19
j_gene: TRBJ1-1

CDR3nt: TGTGCCACCAGTGAAGTGGGGGCGGCAGGAAACACCATATATTTT
CDR3aa: CATSEVGAAGNTIYF
d_gene: .
abundance: .
v_gene: TRBV24-1
j_gene: TRBJ1-3

CDR3nt: TGTGCCAGCAGCCGTTTCAGGGGAACGGTGAACACTGAAGCTTTCTTT
CDR3aa: CASSRFRGTVNTEAFF
d_gene: .
abundance: once
v_gene: TRBV6-2/TRBV6-3
j_gene: TRBJ1-1

CDR3nt: TGTGCCAGCAGTGGTCGGGCCTCTGGAAACACCATATATTTT
CDR3aa: CASSGRASGNTIYF
d_gene: .
abundance: .
v_gene: TRBV9
j_gene: TRBJ1-3

CDR3nt: TGTGCCAGCAGCCAAGGACTTATCTACGAGCAGTACTTC
CDR3aa: CASSQGLIYEQYF
d_gene: .
abundance: few
v_gene: TRBV11-2
j_gene: TRBJ2-7

CDR3nt: TGTGCCTTACGGGACAGGGTTAGAGGCTACACCTTC
CDR3aa: CALRDRVRGYTF
d_gene: TRBD1
abundance: few
v_gene: TRBV30
j_gene: TRBJ1-2

CDR3nt: TGCGCCAGCAGTGCCTCAGAGGGGACAGTAGCGGCCTACGAGCAGTACTTC
CDR3aa: CASSASEGTVAAYEQYF
d_gene: .
abundance: once
v_gene: TRBV10-1
j_gene: TRBJ2-7

CDR3nt: TGTGCCAGCAGCCCCGGACAGACACTGAACACTGAAGCTTTCTTT
CDR3aa: CASSPGQTLNTEAFF
d_gene: .
abundance: .
v_gene: TRBV7-6
j_gene: TRBJ1-1

CDR3nt: TGTGCCAGCTCACCCGGAGGCGCGAACACCGGGGAGCTGTTTTTT
CDR3aa: CASSPGGANTGELFF
d_gene: .
abundance: .
v_gene: TRBV18
j_gene: TRBJ2-2

CDR3nt: TGTGCCAGCAACTTGGGTAGACAGACTTTCTATTTT
CDR3aa: CASNLGRQTFYF
d_gene: .
abundance: .
v_gene: TRBV12-3/TRBV12-4
j_gene: TRBJ1-3

CDR3nt: TGCAGCGTAGACCGACAGGGAATAATGTACTTC
CDR3aa: CSVDRQGIMYF
d_gene: TRBD1
abundance: .
v_gene: TRBV29-1
j_gene: TRBJ2-5